This TCR beta chain was identified during a study of immune cell composition in non-small cell lung cancer. On the study more broadly: Most cases were lung adenocarcinoma or squamous cell carcinoma.

Concerning this clone: Its antigen is unknown.

Germline V gene sequence: CDR1 MNHEY, CDR2 SMNVEV (reference sequence). This CDR3 contains 14 residues. V lost 5 bases, J lost 9 bases, and 19 bases lay in between. Normal lung sampling was at least 3 cm from the tumour, as distant as possible. Study results and caveats: Tumour TCR-beta clonality was not significantly tied to smoking pack-years.

TCRdb keeps only in-frame clones here, not all; method: immunoSEQ multiplex PCR. This table holds under 20,000 clones, 77% found once. This same sample was also taken into another study, of CD4 T cells in lung cancer. From that second work: CD4+ clones recognizing candidate mutation-encoded neoepitopes were isolated from blood. Before blood donation, patients had received platinum chemotherapy among other treatments.

Sequencing used non-adjacent lung tissue. The receptor was derived from a human donor with non-small cell lung cancer. The chain combines TRBV27 with TRBJ2-5; D is possibly TRBD2 (6 bases). This chain's CDR3 is CASSLGTFSYPQYF. The CDR3 DNA is TGTGCCAGCAGTCTCGGGACTTTTTCTTATCCCCAGTACTTC.